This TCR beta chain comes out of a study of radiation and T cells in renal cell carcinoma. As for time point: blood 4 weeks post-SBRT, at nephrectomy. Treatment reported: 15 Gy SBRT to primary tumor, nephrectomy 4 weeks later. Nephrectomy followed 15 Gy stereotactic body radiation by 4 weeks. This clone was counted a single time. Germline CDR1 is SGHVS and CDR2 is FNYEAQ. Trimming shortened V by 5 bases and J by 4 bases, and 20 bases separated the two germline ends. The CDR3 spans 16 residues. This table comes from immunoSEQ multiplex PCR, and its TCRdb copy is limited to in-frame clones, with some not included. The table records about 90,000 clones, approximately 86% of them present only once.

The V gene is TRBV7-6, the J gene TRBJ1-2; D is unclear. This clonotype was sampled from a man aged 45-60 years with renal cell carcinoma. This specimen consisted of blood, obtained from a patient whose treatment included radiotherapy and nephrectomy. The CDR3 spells CASSIGAGGKCYGYTF. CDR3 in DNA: TGTGCCAGCAGCATTGGTGCGGGCGGTAAGTGCTATGGCTACACCTTC.